This T cell receptor (beta chain) stems from a study of cytomegalovirus exposure and HLA in healthy donors. Turning to the study itself: Most genotyped donors, approximately 81% of 300 to 400, had Caucasian-associated genetic ancestry.

The PCR was carried out with 60 Vbeta primers and 13 Jbeta primers. TCRdb's table, derived via immunoSEQ multiplex PCR, lists solely in-frame clones and lacks some. The profile shows more than 100,000 clones, around 60% of them singletons. As for this clone: What it binds is not known.

Notes on the study in general: Investigators reported 150 to 200 TCR beta chains as tied to cytomegalovirus. While the bulk of TCR sequences proved rare, some public TCRs turned up in many donors. Association with HLA alleles at 0.05 false discovery rate was found for 15,000 to 20,000 TCR beta sequences in a later analysis.

The CDR3 has 16 residues. After removal of 2 bases from V and 1 base from J, the junction contained 7 bases not matched to a gene. Germline V gene sequence: CDR1 WNHNN, CDR2 SYGVQD (reference sequence). The sample comprised PBMCs. The chain carries TRBV10-1 and TRBJ1-1, with TRBD1 matching over 7 bases. The receptor's source is a man in his forties in good health and CMV-seropositive. CDR3 amino acids: CASSERQGRANTEAFF. For the CDR3, the DNA is TGCGCCAGCAGTGAGAGACAGGGTAGGGCGAACACTGAAGCTTTCTTT.